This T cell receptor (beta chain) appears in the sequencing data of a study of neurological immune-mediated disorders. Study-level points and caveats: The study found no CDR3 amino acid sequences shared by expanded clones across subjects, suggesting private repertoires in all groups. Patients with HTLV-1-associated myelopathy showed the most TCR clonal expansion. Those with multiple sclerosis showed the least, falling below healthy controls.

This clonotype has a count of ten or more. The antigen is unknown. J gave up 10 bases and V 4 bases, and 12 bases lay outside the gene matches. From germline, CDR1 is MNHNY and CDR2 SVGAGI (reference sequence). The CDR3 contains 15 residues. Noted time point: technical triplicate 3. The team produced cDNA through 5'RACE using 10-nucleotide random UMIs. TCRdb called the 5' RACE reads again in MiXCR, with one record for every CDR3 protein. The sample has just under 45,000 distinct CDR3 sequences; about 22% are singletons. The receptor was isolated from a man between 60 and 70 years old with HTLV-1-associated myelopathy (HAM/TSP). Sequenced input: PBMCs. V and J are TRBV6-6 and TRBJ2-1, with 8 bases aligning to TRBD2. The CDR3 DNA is TGTGCCAGCAGTTCCGGGACTAGGGGCGAACTGGAGCAGTTCTTC. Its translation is CASSSGTRGELEQFF.